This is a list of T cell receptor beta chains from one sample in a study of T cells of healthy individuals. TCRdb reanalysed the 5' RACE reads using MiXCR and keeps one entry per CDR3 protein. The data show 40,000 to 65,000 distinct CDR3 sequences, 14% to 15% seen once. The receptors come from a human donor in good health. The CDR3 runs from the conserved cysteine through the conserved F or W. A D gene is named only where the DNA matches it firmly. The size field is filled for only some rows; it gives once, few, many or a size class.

CDR3 protein: CASSWTSGPYEQYF
CDR3 DNA: TGTGCCAGCAGTTGGACTAGCGGGCCTTACGAGCAGTACTTC
J gene: TRBJ2-7
V gene: TRBV6-6
clone size: -
D gene: TRBD2

CDR3 protein: CASSQLDWRGGNTGELFF
CDR3 DNA: TGTGCCAGCAGCCAACTAGACTGGCGGGGGGGTAACACCGGGGAGCTGTTTTTT
J gene: TRBJ2-2
V gene: TRBV14
clone size: many
D gene: TRBD2

CDR3 protein: CASSLGLEGIVKYGYTF
CDR3 DNA: TGTGCCAGCAGCTTAGGTTTGGAGGGGATAGTAAAGTATGGCTACACCTTC
J gene: TRBJ1-2
V gene: TRBV7-2
clone size: many
D gene: -

CDR3 protein: CASSARGGEPQHF
CDR3 DNA: TGTGCCAGTAGTGCAAGGGGGGGAGAGCCCCAGCATTTT
J gene: TRBJ1-5
V gene: TRBV19
clone size: few
D gene: -

CDR3 protein: CASSPRGLETQYF
CDR3 DNA: TGCGCCAGCAGCCCGCGGGGGCTAGAGACCCAGTACTTC
J gene: TRBJ2-5
V gene: TRBV5-1
clone size: -
D gene: -

CDR3 protein: CASTRKQGADTQYF
CDR3 DNA: TGTGCCAGCACCAGAAAACAGGGGGCGGACACCCAGTACTTC
J gene: TRBJ2-5
V gene: TRBV6-1
clone size: many
D gene: TRBD1

CDR3 protein: CAWSADGNYEQYF
CDR3 DNA: TGTGCCTGGAGTGCGGACGGAAACTACGAGCAGTACTTC
J gene: TRBJ2-7
V gene: TRBV30
clone size: many
D gene: -

CDR3 protein: CASSLGWSGSSEQFF
CDR3 DNA: TGTGCCAGCAGCTTAGGCTGGAGCGGGAGTAGTGAGCAGTTCTTC
J gene: TRBJ2-1
V gene: TRBV7-8
clone size: -
D gene: TRBD2

CDR3 protein: CSVEGLAGSTDTQYF
CDR3 DNA: TGCAGCGTTGAGGGTCTAGCGGGAAGCACAGATACGCAGTATTTT
J gene: TRBJ2-3
V gene: TRBV29-1
clone size: many
D gene: TRBD2

CDR3 protein: CASSSGSQETQYF
CDR3 DNA: TGCGCCAGCAGCTCGGGCAGCCAAGAGACCCAGTACTTC
J gene: TRBJ2-5
V gene: TRBV5-1
clone size: many
D gene: -

CDR3 protein: CASSYRGDTEAFF
CDR3 DNA: TGTGCCAGCAGCTACAGGGGGGACACTGAAGCTTTCTTT
J gene: TRBJ1-1
V gene: TRBV7-9
clone size: few
D gene: TRBD1

CDR3 protein: CASSQGGVGPGAFF
CDR3 DNA: TGTGCCAGCAGCCAAGGGGGTGTCGGCCCAGGGGCTTTCTTT
J gene: TRBJ1-1
V gene: TRBV14
clone size: few
D gene: -

CDR3 protein: CASSKEALPTYEQYF
CDR3 DNA: TGTGCCAGCAGTAAAGAGGCCCTACCTACCTACGAGCAGTACTTC
J gene: TRBJ2-7
V gene: TRBV6-5
clone size: -
D gene: -

CDR3 protein: CASRRGQGAGELFF
CDR3 DNA: TGTGCCAGCAGACGCGGACAGGGGGCCGGGGAGCTGTTTTTT
J gene: TRBJ2-2
V gene: TRBV5-5
clone size: many
D gene: TRBD1

CDR3 protein: CASRLRRSTEAFF
CDR3 DNA: TGTGCCAGCAGGCTCAGGCGTTCCACTGAAGCTTTCTTT
J gene: TRBJ1-1
V gene: TRBV6-5
clone size: many
D gene: -

CDR3 protein: CASSPRGSGTDTQYF
CDR3 DNA: TGTGCCAGCAGCCCAAGGGGGAGCGGCACAGATACGCAGTATTTT
J gene: TRBJ2-3
V gene: TRBV7-2
clone size: many
D gene: -

CDR3 protein: CASSSTPGLIGHEQFF
CDR3 DNA: TGTGCCAGCAGTTCAACGCCGGGACTAATCGGCCATGAGCAGTTCTTC
J gene: TRBJ2-1
V gene: TRBV27
clone size: -
D gene: TRBD2

CDR3 protein: CASSQGQGRAGTAYNEQFF
CDR3 DNA: TGTGCCAGCAGCCAGGGACAGGGACGAGCGGGGACCGCCTACAATGAGCAGTTCTTC
J gene: TRBJ2-1
V gene: TRBV11-1
clone size: few
D gene: TRBD1

CDR3 protein: CSVEGGTSGSTYEQYF
CDR3 DNA: TGCAGCGTTGAGGGAGGGACTAGCGGGAGTACCTACGAGCAGTACTTC
J gene: TRBJ2-7
V gene: TRBV29-1
clone size: many
D gene: TRBD2

CDR3 protein: CSVPGGGLRVTDTQYF
CDR3 DNA: TGCAGTGTTCCCGGGGGGGGGCTTAGGGTCACAGATACGCAGTATTTT
J gene: TRBJ2-3
V gene: TRBV20-1
clone size: few
D gene: TRBD2

CDR3 protein: CSADTRQGLNSPLHF
CDR3 DNA: TGCAGTGCTGACACTAGACAGGGTCTTAATTCACCCCTCCACTTT
J gene: TRBJ1-6
V gene: TRBV20-1
clone size: medium-sized
D gene: TRBD1

CDR3 protein: CSVGRGPYEQYF
CDR3 DNA: TGCAGCGTGGGAAGGGGGCCCTACGAGCAGTACTTC
J gene: TRBJ2-7
V gene: TRBV29-1
clone size: many
D gene: TRBD1

CDR3 protein: CATGNNEQFF
CDR3 DNA: TGTGCCACCGGAAACAATGAGCAGTTCTTC
J gene: TRBJ2-1
V gene: TRBV24-1
clone size: -
D gene: -

CDR3 protein: CAWIFGTSGRSTGELFF
CDR3 DNA: TGTGCCTGGATCTTCGGGACTAGCGGGAGAAGCACCGGGGAGCTGTTTTTT
J gene: TRBJ2-2
V gene: TRBV30
clone size: -
D gene: TRBD2

CDR3 protein: CASSPPGQHPYNEQFF
CDR3 DNA: TGTGCCAGCAGCCCCCCCGGACAGCATCCCTACAATGAGCAGTTCTTC
J gene: TRBJ2-1
V gene: TRBV7-2
clone size: many
D gene: -

CDR3 protein: CASSRRTSGTGELFF
CDR3 DNA: TGTGCCAGCAGTCGTAGGACTAGCGGGACTGGGGAGCTGTTTTTT
J gene: TRBJ2-2
V gene: TRBV2
clone size: few
D gene: TRBD2

CDR3 protein: CASSFPYSPYEQYF
CDR3 DNA: TGTGCCAGCAGCTTCCCGTATTCCCCCTACGAGCAGTACTTC
J gene: TRBJ2-7
V gene: TRBV7-9
clone size: -
D gene: -

CDR3 protein: CASRVRDSNYEQYF
CDR3 DNA: TGTGCCAGTAGGGTACGGGACAGCAACTACGAGCAGTACTTC
J gene: TRBJ2-7
V gene: TRBV19
clone size: -
D gene: TRBD1

CDR3 protein: CSACPTLRDSRGGEETQYF
CDR3 DNA: TGCAGTGCGTGCCCCACCCTCCGAGACTCTCGAGGAGGGGAAGAGACCCAGTACTTC
J gene: TRBJ2-5
V gene: TRBV20-1
clone size: few
D gene: -

CDR3 protein: CASSLESSLTEAFF
CDR3 DNA: TGCGCCAGCAGCTTGGAGTCGAGTCTGACTGAAGCTTTCTTT
J gene: TRBJ1-1
V gene: TRBV5-1
clone size: many
D gene: -

CDR3 protein: CASSLRPDEQYF
CDR3 DNA: TGCGCCAGCAGCTTGCGTCCCGACGAGCAGTACTTC
J gene: TRBJ2-7
V gene: TRBV5-1
clone size: -
D gene: -

CDR3 protein: CASSFSGNTGELFF
CDR3 DNA: TGTGCCAGCAGCTTTTCGGGGAACACCGGGGAGCTGTTTTTT
J gene: TRBJ2-2
V gene: TRBV7-3
clone size: -
D gene: -

CDR3 protein: CASSLAPGIHEQYF
CDR3 DNA: TGTGCCAGCAGCTTAGCGCCAGGGATCCACGAGCAGTACTTC
J gene: TRBJ2-7
V gene: TRBV7-8
clone size: few
D gene: -

CDR3 protein: CATSDRKTPAYEQYF
CDR3 DNA: TGTGCCACCAGTGATCGGAAAACCCCCGCTTACGAGCAGTACTTC
J gene: TRBJ2-7
V gene: TRBV24-1
clone size: few
D gene: -

CDR3 protein: CASKQSSYSGELFF
CDR3 DNA: TGTGCCAGCAAACAGTCCAGTTACAGTGGGGAGCTGTTTTTT
J gene: TRBJ2-2
V gene: TRBV27
clone size: few
D gene: -

CDR3 protein: CASSARQGAESSRETQYF
CDR3 DNA: TGTGCCAGCAGCGCCAGACAGGGGGCGGAATCCTCGAGGGAGACCCAGTACTTC
J gene: TRBJ2-5
V gene: TRBV7-7
clone size: -
D gene: TRBD1

CDR3 protein: CAWSGTARSEAFF
CDR3 DNA: TGTGCCTGGAGTGGCACTGCTAGGTCTGAAGCTTTCTTT
J gene: TRBJ1-1
V gene: TRBV30
clone size: many
D gene: -

CDR3 protein: CASSFRDGSGYTF
CDR3 DNA: TGCGCCAGCAGCTTTAGGGACGGGTCTGGCTACACCTTC
J gene: TRBJ1-2
V gene: TRBV5-1
clone size: few
D gene: -

CDR3 protein: CASSQSDTDTQYF
CDR3 DNA: TGCGCCAGCAGCCAATCTGACACAGATACGCAGTATTTT
J gene: TRBJ2-3
V gene: TRBV4-3
clone size: -
D gene: -

CDR3 protein: CASRTSGGPDTQYF
CDR3 DNA: TGTGCCAGCAGGACTAGCGGGGGCCCAGATACGCAGTATTTT
J gene: TRBJ2-3
V gene: TRBV25-1
clone size: many
D gene: TRBD2

CDR3 protein: CASSLGRKLAGGPINSYNEQFF
CDR3 DNA: TGTGCCAGCAGCTTAGGCCGTAAACTAGCGGGAGGGCCCATAAATTCCTACAATGAGCAGTTCTTC
J gene: TRBJ2-1
V gene: TRBV11-2
clone size: many
D gene: TRBD2

CDR3 protein: CSVESPGSETQYF
CDR3 DNA: TGCAGCGTTGAATCGCCGGGGTCCGAGACCCAGTACTTC
J gene: TRBJ2-5
V gene: TRBV29-1
clone size: few
D gene: -

CDR3 protein: CASSVAEGAGNIQYF
CDR3 DNA: TGTGCCAGCAGCGTAGCCGAGGGGGCGGGCAACATTCAGTACTTC
J gene: TRBJ2-4
V gene: TRBV9
clone size: many
D gene: TRBD1

CDR3 protein: CSVGAGGGKLFF
CDR3 DNA: TGCAGCGTTGGGGCCGGGGGGGGAAAACTGTTTTTT
J gene: TRBJ1-4
V gene: TRBV29-1
clone size: few
D gene: -

CDR3 protein: CASTLPPLYTEQFF
CDR3 DNA: TGTGCCAGCACCCTCCCCCCCCTATACACGGAGCAGTTCTTC
J gene: TRBJ2-1
V gene: TRBV9
clone size: -
D gene: -

CDR3 protein: CASSYLVAGGSISTDTQYF
CDR3 DNA: TGTGCCAGCAGTTACTTGGTAGCGGGGGGGTCCATAAGCACAGATACGCAGTATTTT
J gene: TRBJ2-3
V gene: TRBV6-5
clone size: few
D gene: TRBD2

CDR3 protein: CASGLGQWAPQHF
CDR3 DNA: TGTGCTAGTGGTTTGGGCCAGTGGGCGCCCCAGCATTTT
J gene: TRBJ1-5
V gene: TRBV12-5
clone size: many
D gene: -